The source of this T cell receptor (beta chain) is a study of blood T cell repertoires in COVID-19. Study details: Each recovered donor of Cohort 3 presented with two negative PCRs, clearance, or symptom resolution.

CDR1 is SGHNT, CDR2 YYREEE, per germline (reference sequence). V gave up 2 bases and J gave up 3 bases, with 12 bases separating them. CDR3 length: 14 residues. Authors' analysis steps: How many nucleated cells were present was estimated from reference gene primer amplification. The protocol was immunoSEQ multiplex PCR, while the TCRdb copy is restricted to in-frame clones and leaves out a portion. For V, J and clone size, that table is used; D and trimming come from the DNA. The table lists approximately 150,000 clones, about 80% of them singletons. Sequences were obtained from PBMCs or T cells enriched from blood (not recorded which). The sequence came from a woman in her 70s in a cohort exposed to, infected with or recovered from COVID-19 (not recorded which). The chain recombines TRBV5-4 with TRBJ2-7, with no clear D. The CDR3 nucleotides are TGTGCCAGCAGCTTCCAGAATAAAGACTACGAGCAGTACTTC. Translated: CASSFQNKDYEQYF.